These 8 T cell receptor beta chains share one sample of origin, sequenced in a study of radiotherapy plus CTLA-4 blockade in lung cancer. The data were produced by immunoSEQ multiplex PCR, yet TCRdb's version contains in-frame clones alone and is incomplete. Here the sample spans under 100,000 clones, around 81% being singletons. Source: peripheral blood, taken from a patient treated with radiotherapy plus ipilimumab. Receptor source: a human donor with non-small cell lung cancer that progressed on radiotherapy plus ipilimumab.

In its sample, this clone was seen a few times. The V call is TRBV19, the J call TRBJ1-2; no reliable D call. The CDR3 is made up of 15 amino acids. V lost 6 bases to trimming and J lost 2 bases, with 16 bases between them. Germline CDR1 reads LNHDA; CDR2 reads SQIVND (reference sequence). The CDR3 here is CASRKYPTGNYGYTF. Here the CDR3 DNA reads TGTGCCAGTAGGAAATACCCGACTGGGAACTATGGCTACACCTTC.

This chain links TRBV7-2 with TRBJ1-1, with 7 bases that match TRBD1. Germline CDR1 and CDR2: SGHTA and FQGNSA. The CDR3 is 14 amino acids. V shed 4 bases and J 1 base; nucleotides not matched to a gene: 3. CDR3 protein: CASSSGTANTEAFF. CDR3 sequence (DNA): TGTGCCAGCAGCTCGGGGACAGCGAACACTGAAGCTTTCTTT.

The rearrangement uses TRBV11-2 and TRBJ2-5; perhaps D is TRBD1 or TRBD2 (6 bases each). Trimming pared 5 bases from V and 5 bases from J, leaving 18 bases between. The CDR3 totals 15 residues. Germline assignment: CDR1 SGHAT and CDR2 FQNNGV. The CDR3 DNA is TGTGCCAGCAGCCCTTCCGGGGGCTCCAGGGAGACCCAGTACTTC. Its protein is CASSPSGGSRETQYF.

In its sample, this clone was seen once. This chain links TRBV9 with TRBJ2-3, with D perhaps given as TRBD1 or TRBD2 (5 bases each). Looked up from germline, CDR1 is SGDLS and CDR2 is YYNGEE. The CDR3 spans 17 residues. Between the trimmed V and J ends, which lost 3 bases and 4 bases, there was a span of 21 bases. In nucleotides, the CDR3 is TGTGCCAGCAGCGCTTTTGGGGATTCGTCGGGACCAGATACGCAGTATTTT. Protein product: CASSAFGDSSGPDTQYF.

The V call is TRBV9, the J call TRBJ1-4; D may be TRBD1 (5 bases). This CDR3 is 18 amino acids long. Germline loops: CDR1 SGDLS, CDR2 YYNGEE. Trimming pared 3 bases from V and 6 bases from J, leaving 24 bases between. The CDR3 nucleotides read TGTGCCAGCAGCGCAACCGGGGGAGGCAACCCGGGCTATGAAAAACTGTTTTTT. Its protein product is CASSATGGGNPGYEKLFF.

This rearrangement joins TRBV9 to TRBJ2-7, with D possibly matching TRBD1 (6 bases). In germline, CDR1 is SGDLS, CDR2 YYNGEE. The CDR3 sequence is 14 residues long. Trimming removed 0 bases from V and 4 bases from J, with 11 bases in between. CDR3 sequence: CASSVGQGKYEQYF. CDR3 nucleotide sequence: TGTGCCAGCAGCGTAGGGCAGGGGAAATACGAGCAGTACTTC.

The chain combines TRBV11-3 with TRBJ2-1; 7 nucleotides align to TRBD2. CDR3 length equals 17 residues. CDR1 SGHNT and CDR2 YENEEA come from the germline V gene. Unmatched junction bases numbered 9, after V lost 3 bases and J lost 1 base. CDR3 sequence: CASSLGGRIISYNEQFF. In nucleotides, the CDR3 is TGTGCCAGCAGCTTGGGCGGGAGAATTATTTCCTACAATGAGCAGTTCTTC.

This chain joins TRBV9 and TRBJ2-1; 8 nucleotides match TRBD2. The CDR3 totals 15 residues. The V gene's germline CDR1 is SGDLS and CDR2 YYNGEE. V was pared by 0 bases and J by 8 bases, with 7 bases of the junction left unmatched. The CDR3 DNA follows: TGTGCCAGCAGCGTAGAGGGACTAGTGGCCCATGAGCAGTTCTTC. Encoded protein: CASSVEGLVAHEQFF. Combining the CDR3 with reference TRBV9 and TRBJ2-1 gives the whole variable domain DSGVTQTPKHLITATGQRVTLRCSPRSGDLSVYWYQQSLDQGLQFLIQYYNGEERAKGNILERFSAQQFPDLHSELNLSSLELGDSALYFCASSVEGLVAHEQFFGPGTRLTVL.